The 27 T cell receptor beta chains presented below share a single source sample, sequenced in a study of cytomegalovirus exposure and HLA in healthy donors. Profiled with immunoSEQ multiplex PCR; TCRdb holds only in-frame clones, not every one. This sample has tens of thousands of clones, with approximately 97% found just once. Sequenced material: PBMCs. These receptors were obtained from a woman younger than 30 in good health and CMV-seropositive.

The rearrangement links TRBV5-1 to TRBJ2-7; TRBD2 aligns across 13 bases. V shed 4 bases, J shed 4 bases, and the junction held 5 bases outside the gene matches. Per the germline V gene, CDR1 is SGHRS and CDR2 is YFSETQ. This CDR3 has 15 amino acids. The CDR3 loop is CASSPGLAGRYEQYF. CDR3 bases: TGCGCCAGCAGCCCGGGACTAGCGGGGAGATACGAGCAGTACTTC.

The chain joins TRBV30 to TRBJ2-7; 10 bases map to TRBD1. J was trimmed by 4 bases and V by 5 bases; bases with no gene match: 11. Germline-derived CDR1 and CDR2 are GTSNPN and SVGIG (reference sequence). The length of the CDR3 is 15 residues. CDR3 DNA: TGTGCCTGGGGCAACTCAGGGACAGGGGCGTACGAGCAGTACTTC. This codes for CAWGNSGTGAYEQYF.

The CDR3 reads CASSESGAYEQYF. The CDR3 nucleotides read TGTGCCAGCAGCGAATCAGGGGCCTACGAGCAGTACTTC. The chain uses TRBV6-1 and TRBJ2-7, with D perhaps matching TRBD1 (6 bases). V lost 6 bases, J lost 2 bases, and 11 bases lay in between. The CDR3 extends over 13 amino acids. CDR1 is MNHNS, CDR2 SASEGT, per germline.

CDR3 sequence (DNA): TGTGCCAGCAGCAGATCCGGGACAGGGTTTAGGGAGACCCAGTACTTC. The encoded protein is CASSRSGTGFRETQYF. The rearrangement joins TRBV21-1 to TRBJ2-5; the table's D call, TRBD1, has no DNA check behind it. TRBV21-1 is a documented pseudogene. This CDR3 spans 16 amino acids.

The chain combines TRBV27 with TRBJ2-3; 14 bases agree with TRBD2. The V gene end was trimmed by 5 bases and the J gene end by 5 bases; junction bases not matched to a gene: 15. Germline V gene data show CDR1 as MNHEY and CDR2 as SMNVEV (reference sequence). CDR3 length: 19 amino acids. The CDR3 sequence is CASSPLPGTSGREGDTQYF. Written as DNA, the CDR3 is TGTGCCAGCAGTCCCCTCCCCGGGACTAGCGGGAGAGAGGGAGATACGCAGTATTTT.

This chain links TRBV28 with TRBJ1-2; TRBD1 matches at 8 bases. The CDR3 totals 15 residues. Germline V gene lookup returns CDR1 MDHEN and CDR2 SYDVKM. V lost 6 bases, J lost 4 bases, and 10 bases stayed unmatched. CDR3 in DNA: TGTGCCAGCAGGGACAGGGATTTAGTTGCCTATGGCTACACCTTC. Protein sequence: CASRDRDLVAYGYTF.

The V gene is TRBV30, the J gene TRBJ2-7; D possibly corresponds to TRBD2 (6 bases). Between the trimmed V and J ends, which lost 3 bases and 0 bases, there was a span of 21 bases. Germline CDR1 reads GTSNPN; CDR2 reads SVGIG (reference sequence). The CDR3 loop spans 17 amino acids. CDR3 protein: CAWSGSFGWGDSYEQYF. The CDR3 bases are TGTGCCTGGAGCGGCTCGTTTGGATGGGGGGACTCCTACGAGCAGTACTTC.

This chain joins TRBV7-9 and TRBJ1-4; D is possibly TRBD1 (6 bases). Trimming took off 5 bases at V and 7 bases at J, with 17 bases between the two ends. CDR1 is SEHNR and CDR2 is FQNEAQ in the germline V gene (reference sequence). CDR3 length equals 15 residues. The CDR3 region is CASSPWGGGGEKLFF. The CDR3 DNA follows: TGTGCCAGCAGCCCCTGGGGAGGGGGAGGTGAAAAACTGTTTTTT.

The chain uses TRBV21-1 and TRBJ2-5; the D call in the table, TRBD1, was not verified against the DNA. TRBV21-1 represents a pseudogene. This CDR3 is 15 amino acids long. DNA of the CDR3: TGTGCCAGCAGCAGTCGGACAGGGTCTCGGGAGACCCAGTACTTC. Its translation is CASSSRTGSRETQYF.

The V gene is TRBV6-5, the J gene TRBJ1-2; 8 bases are shared with TRBD1. Trimming took 5 bases from V and 7 from J; bases not matched to a gene: 6. The CDR3 sequence is 13 residues long. CDR1 and CDR2 (germline): MNHEY, SVGAGI. The DNA for the CDR3 is TGTGCCAGCAGTAAGGGACAGGACCTTGGCTACACCTTC. Encoded protein: CASSKGQDLGYTF.

The chain recombines TRBV4-1 with TRBJ2-1; 9 bases line up with TRBD2. V shed 4 bases, J shed 0 bases, and the junction held 7 bases outside the gene matches. This CDR3 is built from 17 residues. Germline V CDR1 and CDR2: MGHRA, YSYEKL. CDR3 in amino acids: CASSLGLAPSSYNEQFF. Here the CDR3 DNA reads TGCGCCAGCAGCCTCGGACTAGCGCCGAGCTCCTACAATGAGCAGTTCTTC.

CDR3 sequence: CASSVLGSTSYDNEQFF. The CDR3 bases are TGTGCCAGCAGCGTGCTTGGGAGCACTAGCTACGACAATGAGCAGTTCTTC. The chain combines TRBV9 with TRBJ2-1; weak D call: TRBD2 (6 bases). V lost 2 bases and J 5 bases, leaving 20 bases between the germline ends. From germline, CDR1 is SGDLS and CDR2 YYNGEE. The CDR3 loop spans 17 amino acids.

The chain couples TRBV5-1 to TRBJ1-1; tentative D call: TRBD1 (5 bases). The CDR3 is 14 amino acids. CDR1 is SGHRS, CDR2 YFSETQ, per germline. Trimming took off 0 bases at V and 4 bases at J, with 10 bases between the two ends. For the CDR3, the DNA is TGCGCCAGCAGCTTGGACACAGGCATCACTGAAGCTTTCTTT. Its protein product is CASSLDTGITEAFF. Based on the CDR3 plus reference TRBV5-1 and TRBJ1-1, the full variable domain is KAGVTQTPRYLIKTRGQQVTLSCSPISGHRSVSWYQQTPGQGLQFLFEYFSETQRNKGNFPGRFSGRQFSNSRSEMNVSTLELGDSALYLCASSLDTGITEAFFGQGTRLTVV.

This clone was detected only once. This chain links TRBV4-1 with TRBJ2-7, with TRBD2 identical over 12 bases. The V gene's germline CDR1 is MGHRA and CDR2 YSYEKL. V was clipped by 4 bases and J by 5 bases; unmatched bases: 3. The CDR3 extends over 14 amino acids. In DNA, the CDR3 is TGCGCCAGCAGCCGGACTAGCGGGATCGACGAGCAGTACTTC. Its protein is CASSRTSGIDEQYF.

The V gene is TRBV5-6, the J gene TRBJ1-1; TRBD1 aligns across 7 bases. The CDR3 has 16 amino acids. J was trimmed by 3 bases and V by 5 bases; bases with no gene match: 13. Germline V gene lookup returns CDR1 SGHDT and CDR2 YYEEEE. The chain's CDR3 is CASRVTGQGGYTEAFF. DNA for the CDR3: TGTGCCAGCAGGGTCACGGGTCAAGGGGGCTACACTGAAGCTTTCTTT.

V and J are TRBV27 and TRBJ1-1, with 10 bases fitting TRBD1. CDR3 size: 16 residues. Germline values: CDR1 MNHEY, CDR2 SMNVEV (reference sequence). V lost 4 bases, J lost 5 bases, and 10 bases stayed unmatched. CDR3 loop: CASSSGTGVQVTEAFF. DNA for the CDR3: TGTGCCAGCAGTTCCGGGACAGGGGTCCAAGTGACTGAAGCTTTCTTT.

With respect to this clone: Other DNA variants within this sample encode the same CDR3. V and J are TRBV2 and TRBJ2-7, with TRBD2 matching over 9 bases. CDR1 is SNHLY and CDR2 is FYNNEI in the germline V gene. With V trimmed by 2 bases and J by 2 bases, 4 bases remained unmatched. The CDR3 length is 15 residues. CDR3 in DNA: TGTGCCAGCAGTGAAAGTAGCGGGAGAACCTACGAGCAGTACTTC. Its translation: CASSESSGRTYEQYF.

The chain has TRBV2 and TRBJ2-7; TRBD2 might be the D (6 bases). Trimming stripped 10 bases from V and 5 bases from J, with 18 bases between. This CDR3 spans 13 amino acids. From germline, CDR1 is SNHLY and CDR2 FYNNEI. The CDR3 reads CATQGGGVHEQYF. The CDR3 DNA sequence: TGTGCCACCCAAGGAGGAGGGGTCCACGAGCAGTACTTC.

This chain joins TRBV28 and TRBJ2-7, with 9 bases that match TRBD2. The CDR3 has 18 residues. V shed 1 base, J shed 4 bases, and the junction held 14 bases outside the gene matches. Germline loops: CDR1 MDHEN, CDR2 SYDVKM. CDR3 protein: CASSLFRLAGMEWYEQYF. CDR3 nucleotide sequence: TGTGCCAGCAGTTTATTTAGGCTAGCGGGAATGGAGTGGTACGAGCAGTACTTC.

This clone was recorded only once. The rearrangement links TRBV2 to TRBJ1-3, with D uncertain. This CDR3 is built from 12 residues. Trimming took off 6 bases at V and 1 base at J, with 4 bases between the two ends. The germline V gene has CDR1 SNHLY and CDR2 FYNNEI. CDR3 DNA sequence: TGTGCCAGCAGGGAGTCTGGAAACACCATATATTTT. Protein sequence: CASRESGNTIYF.

This sequence joins TRBV19 and TRBJ2-7, with 14 bases matching TRBD2. Germline V gene lookup returns CDR1 LNHDA and CDR2 SQIVND (reference sequence). The CDR3 consists of 16 residues. V lost 2 bases, J lost 3 bases, and 3 bases stayed unmatched. The CDR3 nucleotides are TGTGCCAGTAGTATAACGGGACTAGCGGGAGACTACGAGCAGTACTTC. Residues: CASSITGLAGDYEQYF.

This chain links TRBV15 with TRBJ2-1; 7 nucleotides line up with TRBD1. The germline V gene encodes CDR1 LNHNV and CDR2 YYDKDF (reference sequence). This CDR3 is built from 15 residues. Unmatched junction bases numbered 10, after V lost 5 bases and J lost 6 bases. The CDR3 protein is CATSGRTGLPNEQFF. The CDR3 DNA is TGTGCCACCAGCGGCCGGACAGGCCTCCCCAATGAGCAGTTCTTC.

The chain is built from TRBV7-9 and TRBJ1-2; no definite D call. The ends were cut back, 2 bases at V and 0 bases at J, with 13 bases in the middle. The CDR3 is made up of 16 amino acids. The V gene's germline CDR1 is SEHNR and CDR2 FQNEAQ (reference sequence). DNA of the CDR3: TGTGCCAGCAGCTTATCCACAGCGGGGACTAACTATGGCTACACCTTC. It is translated as CASSLSTAGTNYGYTF.

V gene TRBV5-6 combines with J gene TRBJ2-3, with 7 bases matching TRBD2. Looked up from germline, CDR1 is SGHDT and CDR2 is YYEEEE. The CDR3 runs 18 residues. J was trimmed by 2 bases and V by 5 bases; bases with no gene match: 17. This CDR3 reads CASSSTAGVPLTTDTQYF. DNA for the CDR3: TGTGCCAGCAGTTCCACCGCGGGAGTACCTTTAACCACAGATACGCAGTATTTT.

J is TRBJ2-2 and V is TRBV28; a weak D match, TRBD1 (5 bases). The CDR3 covers 17 residues. Between the trimmed V and J ends, which lost 0 bases and 0 bases, there was a span of 11 bases. Germline V gives CDR1 MDHEN, CDR2 SYDVKM. The DNA of the CDR3 is TGTGCCAGCAGTTTATGGGGCGCAGGGACGAACACCGGGGAGCTGTTTTTT. Protein sequence: CASSLWGAGTNTGELFF.

The rearrangement links TRBV9 to TRBJ2-1; 10 nucleotides match TRBD2. The CDR3 contains 16 residues. CDR1 is SGDLS and CDR2 is YYNGEE in the germline V gene. Germline trimming cut 2 bases from V and 6 bases from J; bases unmatched to any gene: 8. The CDR3 nucleotides are TGTGCCAGCAGCGTCCAGGGGACTAGCGTTTCCAATGAGCAGTTCTTC. This encodes CASSVQGTSVSNEQFF.

V and J are TRBV7-9 and TRBJ2-5; D remains ambiguous. Trimming shortened V by 3 bases and J by 2 bases, and 7 bases separated the two germline ends. Germline V gene sequence: CDR1 SEHNR, CDR2 FQNEAQ (reference sequence). This CDR3 contains 13 residues. CDR3 loop: CASSFLLQETQYF. The CDR3 nucleotides read TGTGCCAGCAGCTTTCTTCTTCAAGAGACCCAGTACTTC.